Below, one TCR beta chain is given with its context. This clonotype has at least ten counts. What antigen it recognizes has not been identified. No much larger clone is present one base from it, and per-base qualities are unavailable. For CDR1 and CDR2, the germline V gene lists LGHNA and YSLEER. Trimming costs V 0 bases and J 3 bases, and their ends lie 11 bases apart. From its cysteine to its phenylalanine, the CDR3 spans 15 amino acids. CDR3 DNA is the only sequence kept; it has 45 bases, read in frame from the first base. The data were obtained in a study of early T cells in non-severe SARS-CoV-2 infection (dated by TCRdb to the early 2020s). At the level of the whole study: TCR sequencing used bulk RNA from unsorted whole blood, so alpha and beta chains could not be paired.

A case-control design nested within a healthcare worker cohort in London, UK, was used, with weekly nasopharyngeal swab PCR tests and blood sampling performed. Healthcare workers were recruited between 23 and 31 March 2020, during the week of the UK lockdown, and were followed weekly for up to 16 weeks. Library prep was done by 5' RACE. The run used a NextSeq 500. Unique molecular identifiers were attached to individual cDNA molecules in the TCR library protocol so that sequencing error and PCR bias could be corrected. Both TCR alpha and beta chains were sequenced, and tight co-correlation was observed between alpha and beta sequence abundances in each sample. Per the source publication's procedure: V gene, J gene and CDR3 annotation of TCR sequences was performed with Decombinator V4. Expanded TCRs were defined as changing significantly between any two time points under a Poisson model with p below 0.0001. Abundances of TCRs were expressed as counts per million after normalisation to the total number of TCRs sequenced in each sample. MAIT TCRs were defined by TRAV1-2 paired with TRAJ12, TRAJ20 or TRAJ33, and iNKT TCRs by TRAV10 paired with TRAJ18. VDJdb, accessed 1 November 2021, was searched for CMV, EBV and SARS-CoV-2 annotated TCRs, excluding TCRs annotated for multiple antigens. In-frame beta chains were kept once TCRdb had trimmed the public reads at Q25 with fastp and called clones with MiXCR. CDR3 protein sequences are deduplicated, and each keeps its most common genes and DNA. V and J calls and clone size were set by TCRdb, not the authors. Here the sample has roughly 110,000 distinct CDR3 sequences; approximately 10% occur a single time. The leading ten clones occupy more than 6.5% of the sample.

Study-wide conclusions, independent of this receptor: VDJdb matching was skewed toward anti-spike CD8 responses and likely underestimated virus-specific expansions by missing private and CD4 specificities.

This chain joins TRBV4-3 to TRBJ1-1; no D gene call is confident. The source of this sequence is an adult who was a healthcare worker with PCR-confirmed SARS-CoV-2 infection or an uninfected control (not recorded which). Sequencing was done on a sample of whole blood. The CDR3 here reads CASSQDTRRDTEAFF. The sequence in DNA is TGCGCCAGCAGCCAAGATACGAGGCGAGACACTGAAGCTTTCTTT.